One and the same sample provided the 23 T cell receptor beta chains below, sequenced in a study of T cells in Graves' hyperthyroidism and ophthalmopathy. Regions amplified from RNA transcripts were the TCR beta CDR3 regions. Carried out on the TCR CDR3, a first-round RT-PCR used the HTBI primer set. TCRdb fed the multiplex PCR reads into MiXCR, producing one record per CDR3 protein. Of 350,000 to 400,000 distinct CDR3 sequences listed, 11% to 15% are singletons. The sequencing sample was made of blood. The receptors were gathered from a woman aged 60-75 years with Graves' hyperthyroidism.

In this sample, this clonotype turned up many times. The rearrangement links TRBV6-2 or TRBV6-3 to TRBJ2-1; D is possibly TRBD1 (5 bases). Trimming shortened V by 2 bases and J by 7 bases, and 18 bases separated the two germline ends. The length of the CDR3 is 16 residues. CDR1 MNHEY and CDR2 SVGEGT come from the germline V gene. Written as DNA, the CDR3 is TGTGCCAGCAGTTACGTCATCAGTGCAGGGCTTAATGAGCAGTTCTTC. Translated: CASSYVISAGLNEQFF.

This clonotype has ten or more counts. The chain employs TRBV5-1 and TRBJ2-1; maybe TRBD2 (6 bases). Trimming removed 1 base at V and 4 bases at J, with 9 bases between. The CDR3 has 14 amino acids. Germline V gene sequence: CDR1 SGHRS, CDR2 YFSETQ. CDR3: CASSLPAGYNEQFF. DNA of the CDR3: TGCGCCAGCAGCTTGCCCGCGGGGTACAATGAGCAGTTCTTC.

This clonotype was picked up many times. The chain links TRBV6-1 to TRBJ2-5; D gene ambiguous. CDR1 is MNHNS, CDR2 SASEGT, per germline. The CDR3 runs 12 residues. V dropped 6 bases and J dropped 1 base, with 6 bases sitting between them. CDR3 residues: CASSQAQETQYF. The CDR3 region has the DNA TGTGCCAGCAGCCAGGCCCAAGAGACCCAGTACTTC.

This clonotype has more than one count but fewer than ten. V gene TRBV5-8 combines with J gene TRBJ2-7; possibly TRBD2 for D (5 bases). Per germline, CDR1 SGHTS and CDR2 YDEGEE. This CDR3 has 16 amino acids. V was pared by 4 bases and J by 2 bases, with 19 bases between. CDR3 in amino acids: CASSLAGSAPPYEQYF. CDR3 DNA sequence: TGTGCCAGCAGCCTAGCCGGGTCCGCACCTCCCTACGAGCAGTACTTC.

This clonotype was seen only a few times. The J gene is TRBJ1-5, the V gene TRBV28; the D is unclear. The CDR3 is 12 residues long. V was cut by 2 bases and J by 6 bases, with 5 bases left in between. Germline V gene sequence: CDR1 MDHEN, CDR2 SYDVKM. CDR3 protein: CASSLGFQPQHF. CDR3 coding DNA: TGTGCCAGCAGTTTAGGATTTCAGCCCCAGCATTTT.

This clonotype showed up many times. An end of the junction does not agree with germline; a read error may underlie this. The gene calls are TRBV18 and TRBJ2-1; 8 nucleotides agree with TRBD1. Germline CDR1 and CDR2: KGHSH and LQKENI. The CDR3 has 15 residues. The CDR3 loop is CASSPGQVFYYEQFF. CDR3 sequence (DNA): TGTGCCAGCTCGCCGGGACAGGTTTTCTACTATGAGCAGTTCTTC.

A remark on this clonotype: The junction and the germline gene differ at one end; a read error may be behind it. As DNA, the CDR3 is TGTGCCAGCACCCCGGGACAGGTGAACACCGGGGAGCTGTCTTTT. Protein: CASTPGQVNTGELSF. The rearrangement uses TRBV7-2 and TRBJ2-2; TRBD1 aligns across 8 bases. Per germline, CDR1 SGHTA and CDR2 FQGNSA. This CDR3 spans 15 amino acids.

This clonotype has more than one count but fewer than ten. The rearrangement links TRBV6-1 to TRBJ2-1; D assignment may be TRBD1 or TRBD2 (7 bases each). Germline lookup yields CDR1 MNHNS and CDR2 SASEGT. This CDR3 comprises 13 residues. The germline V and J ends were trimmed by 6 bases and 10 bases, with 16 bases remaining between them. For the CDR3, the DNA is TGTGCCAGCAGCCCCAACAGGGGAGGGGAGCAGTTCTTC. Translated: CASSPNRGGEQFF.

The sample holds a few counts of this clonotype. The chain links TRBV2 to TRBJ2-7; 9 bases match TRBD1. Germline assignment: CDR1 SNHLY and CDR2 FYNNEI. Trimming cost V 4 bases and J 7 bases; bases outside gene matches: 11. CDR3 size: 15 residues. The CDR3: CASSVWDRAMGEQYF. CDR3 nucleotides: TGTGCCAGCAGTGTGTGGGACAGGGCGATGGGTGAGCAGTACTTC.

This clonotype has at least ten counts. The chain joins TRBV18 to TRBJ1-5; TRBD1 aligns across 8 bases. From germline, CDR1 is KGHSH and CDR2 LQKENI. The CDR3 loop spans 15 amino acids. Trimming at V came to 3 bases and at J to 7 bases, leaving 8 bases not matched to a gene. The DNA for the CDR3 is TGTGCCAGCTCACCTAGTCAGGGGGCTGGGCAGCCCCAGCATTTT. As protein: CASSPSQGAGQPQHF.

This clonotype was detected many times. The chain is built from TRBV12-3 or TRBV12-4 and TRBJ2-3, with 9 bases fitting TRBD2. The ends lost 6 bases at V and 5 bases at J; junction bases unmatched: 6. CDR3 length: 14 amino acids. The CDR3 sequence: CASRIAGVGDTQYF. CDR3 coding DNA: TGTGCCAGCAGAATAGCGGGAGTGGGAGATACGCAGTATTTT.

The table lists this clonotype with many counts. This sequence joins TRBV14 and TRBJ2-1; D gene ambiguous. The CDR3 runs 16 residues. Trimming removed 1 base from V and 0 bases from J, with 10 bases in between. Germline V gene lookup returns CDR1 SGHDN and CDR2 FVKESK. This CDR3 is CASSQVKSSSYNEQFF. The CDR3 region has the DNA TGTGCCAGCAGCCAAGTAAAGTCTAGCTCCTACAATGAGCAGTTCTTC.

This clonotype was seen repeatedly, ten times or more. V gene TRBV7-2 combines with J gene TRBJ1-2; 9 bases agree with TRBD1. Germline CDR1 SGHTA, CDR2 FQGNSA. This CDR3 contains 13 residues. V gave up 4 bases and J gave up 7 bases; unmatched junction bases: 4. CDR3 protein: CASSSTGGRGYTF. Written as DNA, the CDR3 is TGTGCCAGCAGCTCTACAGGGGGCCGTGGCTACACCTTC.

The chain combines TRBV3-1 with TRBJ2-1, with D perhaps TRBD1 (5 bases). The CDR3 spans 12 residues. V shed 2 bases and J shed 12 bases, with 11 bases lying between them. Germline lookup yields CDR1 LGHDT and CDR2 YNNKEL (reference sequence). CDR3 loop: CASSQPLTGQFF. CDR3 coding DNA: TGTGCCAGCAGCCAACCCCTCACAGGGCAGTTCTTC.

This clonotype was seen ten or more times. The J gene is TRBJ1-4, the V gene TRBV27; the match to TRBD1 covers 7 bases. The CDR3 length is 15 residues. V gave up 0 bases and J gave up 10 bases; unmatched junction bases: 8. In germline, CDR1 is MNHEY, CDR2 SMNVEV (reference sequence). In DNA, the CDR3 is TGTGCCAGCAGTTTATCTTCGGGACAGAAGGGAAAACTGTTTTTT. As protein: CASSLSSGQKGKLFF.

Many counts were recorded for this clonotype. The chain employs TRBV6-1 and TRBJ2-1; D is unresolved. With 8 bases removed from V and 0 bases from J, the gap between germline ends came to 5 bases. The CDR3 consists of 12 residues. The V gene's germline CDR1 is MNHNS and CDR2 SASEGT. The CDR3 sequence is CASASSYNEQFF. The CDR3 DNA follows: TGTGCCAGCGCAAGCTCCTACAATGAGCAGTTCTTC.

This clonotype was seen repeatedly, ten times or more. The rearrangement uses TRBV10-1 and TRBJ2-1, with 8 bases identical to TRBD2. V lost 6 bases and J lost 9; bases outside the gene matches: 10. The CDR3 is 14 amino acids. The germline V gene has CDR1 WNHNN and CDR2 SYGVQD (reference sequence). The CDR3 spells CASSGTRGNGEQFF. The CDR3 DNA sequence: TGCGCCAGCAGCGGGACTAGAGGGAATGGTGAGCAGTTCTTC.

The chain combines TRBV27 with TRBJ1-5, with TRBD1 matching 10 bases. The CDR3 extends over 15 amino acids. The germline CDR1 and CDR2 sequences are MNHEY and SMNVEV (reference sequence). Trimming at V came to 2 bases and at J to 3 bases, leaving 1 base not matched to a gene. CDR3 coding DNA: TGTGCCAGCAGTTTAGGGACAGGGGCCAATCAGCCCCAGCATTTT. Its protein product is CASSLGTGANQPQHF.

This clonotype was seen more than once but under ten times. The chain couples TRBV19 to TRBJ1-1, with 7 bases identical to TRBD1. The CDR3 extends over 15 amino acids. V dropped 3 bases and J dropped 1; count of bases not matched to a gene: 5. CDR1 is LNHDA and CDR2 is SQIVND in the germline V gene (reference sequence). The DNA of the CDR3 is TGTGCCAGTAGTATCCCGACAGGGCGGAACACTGAAGCTTTCTTT. As protein: CASSIPTGRNTEAFF.

This clonotype was seen many times. J is TRBJ2-7 and V is TRBV29-1; D gene ambiguous. V was pared by 2 bases and J by 5 bases, with 7 bases between. The germline V gene encodes CDR1 SQVTM and CDR2 ANQGSEA. The CDR3 has 11 amino acids. CDR3 in amino acids: CSVEIWNEQYF. Here the CDR3 DNA reads TGCAGCGTTGAAATTTGGAACGAGCAGTACTTC.

This rearrangement joins TRBV9 to TRBJ2-2; TRBD1 aligns across 10 bases. The trim removed 6 bases at V and 3 bases at J, leaving 2 bases unmatched. This CDR3 has 14 amino acids. Germline lookup yields CDR1 SGDLS and CDR2 YYNGEE. For the CDR3, the DNA is TGTGCCAGCAATGACAGGGGGCACACCGGGGAGCTGTTTTTT. Its translation is CASNDRGHTGELFF.

This clonotype appeared a few times. This may stem from a read error, because a much larger clone lies one nucleotide away. The chain recombines TRBV7-2 with TRBJ1-1, with 10 positions matching TRBD1. Per germline, CDR1 SGHTA and CDR2 FQGNSA. CDR3 length equals 15 residues. CDR3 coding DNA: TGTGCCGGCAGCTCGAGACAGGGGGCAAGCACTGAAGCTTTCTTT. Amino acid sequence: CAGSSRQGASTEAFF.

This clonotype was seen ten or more times. The chain combines TRBV5-6 with TRBJ2-5, with D perhaps matching TRBD2 (5 bases). Per germline, CDR1 SGHDT and CDR2 YYEEEE. The CDR3 has 15 amino acids. Trimming took 2 bases from V and 4 from J, leaving 15 bases between them. As DNA, the CDR3 is TGTGCCAGCAGCTTCACGGACTCGGGCGGAGAGACCCAGTACTTC. Translation gives CASSFTDSGGETQYF.